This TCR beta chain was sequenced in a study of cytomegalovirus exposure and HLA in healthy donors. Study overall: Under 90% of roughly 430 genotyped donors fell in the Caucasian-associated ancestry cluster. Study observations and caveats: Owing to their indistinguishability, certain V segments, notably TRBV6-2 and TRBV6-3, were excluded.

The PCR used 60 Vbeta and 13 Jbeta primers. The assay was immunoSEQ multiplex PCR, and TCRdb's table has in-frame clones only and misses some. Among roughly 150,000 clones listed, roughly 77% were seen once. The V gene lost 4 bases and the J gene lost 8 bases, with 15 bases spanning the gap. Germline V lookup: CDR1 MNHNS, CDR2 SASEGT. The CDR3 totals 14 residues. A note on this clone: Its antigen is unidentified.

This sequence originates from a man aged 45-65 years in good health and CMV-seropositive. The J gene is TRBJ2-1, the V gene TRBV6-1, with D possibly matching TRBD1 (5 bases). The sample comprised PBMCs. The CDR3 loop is CASSATREIYEQFF. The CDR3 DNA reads TGTGCCAGCAGTGCTACCAGGGAAATATATGAGCAGTTCTTC.